Each of the 20 T cell receptor beta chains below was sequenced from the same sample in a study of cytomegalovirus exposure and HLA in healthy donors. A multiplex PCR was run with 60 Vbeta primers and 13 Jbeta primers. The repertoire was sequenced with immunoSEQ multiplex PCR; TCRdb's copy has only in-frame clones and lacks some. The top ten hold about 9.5% of the sample, which has around 95,000 clones, roughly 80% seen once. The sample was PBMCs. Source of these receptors: a man aged 25-40 years in good health and CMV-seropositive.

The chain uses TRBV30 and TRBJ2-1; possible D gene TRBD1, 5 bases. V was trimmed by 2 bases and J by 8 bases, leaving 7 bases between them. CDR1 is GTSNPN and CDR2 is SVGIG in the germline V gene (reference sequence). This CDR3 has 11 residues. Here the CDR3 reads CAWSPGYEQFF. In DNA, the CDR3 is TGTGCCTGGAGTCCAGGGTATGAGCAGTTCTTC.

The genes are TRBV5-1 and TRBJ2-7, with 7 bases matching TRBD1. The germline CDR1 and CDR2 sequences are SGHRS and YFSETQ. CDR3 length: 19 amino acids. The trim removed 4 bases at V and 0 bases at J, leaving 19 bases unmatched. The DNA for the CDR3 is TGCGCCAGCAGCGTTCTGCGGTTTCCGGGACAGAAACACTCCTACGAGCAGTACTTC. Translation: CASSVLRFPGQKHSYEQYF.

The chain is built from TRBV5-1 and TRBJ2-3, with D possibly being TRBD1 (5 bases). Germline V lookup: CDR1 SGHRS, CDR2 YFSETQ. The CDR3 runs 16 residues. The V and J ends lost 0 bases and 0 bases respectively, with 11 bases between them. The CDR3 here is CASSLEGMGSTDTQYF. DNA for the CDR3: TGCGCCAGCAGCTTGGAGGGGATGGGTAGCACAGATACGCAGTATTTT.

The rearrangement uses TRBV6-4 and TRBJ2-3; 10 bases are shared with TRBD2. This CDR3 has 14 amino acids. Trimming at V came to 4 bases and at J to 4 bases, leaving 2 bases not matched to a gene. Germline assignment: CDR1 MRHNA and CDR2 SNTAGT. CDR3 residues: CASSASGGADTQYF. The CDR3 DNA reads as TGTGCCAGCAGTGCGAGCGGGGGGGCAGATACGCAGTATTTT.

The chain employs TRBV9 and TRBJ1-3; the D gene is possibly TRBD1 (5 bases). CDR3 size: 15 residues. The germline V gene has CDR1 SGDLS and CDR2 YYNGEE. Trimming removed 3 bases at V and 1 base at J, with 11 bases between. DNA of the CDR3: TGTGCCAGCAGCGAGGGGTATTCTTCTGGAAACACCATATATTTT. Its translation is CASSEGYSSGNTIYF.

Turning to this clone: The junction does not match germline at one end; this may be a read error. The rearrangement links TRBV7-9 to TRBJ2-7, with a tentative D call TRBD1 (6 bases). Germline V CDR1 and CDR2: SEHNR, FQNEAQ (reference sequence). The CDR3 spans 14 residues. In nucleotides, the CDR3 is TGTTCCAGCAGCTTAGCGCAGGGGCCCTACGAGCAGTACTTC. Amino acid sequence: CSSSLAQGPYEQYF.

This chain connects TRBV21-1 to TRBJ1-2; the table gives TRBD1 as D, unverified against the DNA. TRBV21-1 is termed a pseudogene. The CDR3 is made up of 13 amino acids. The CDR3 loop is CASSQIRDRLYTF. CDR3 nucleotides: TGTGCCAGCAGCCAAATCCGAGACAGGCTCTACACCTTC.

J is TRBJ1-4 and V is TRBV6-5; D is perhaps TRBD1 (6 bases). The CDR3 extends over 16 amino acids. V was trimmed by 0 bases and J by 7 bases, leaving 15 bases between them. The germline V gene encodes CDR1 MNHEY and CDR2 SVGAGI. CDR3 DNA: TGTGCCAGCAGTTACTCACGGGGGGCACTAGTTGAAAAACTGTTTTTT. Translating it yields CASSYSRGALVEKLFF.

The gene calls are TRBV30 and TRBJ1-5; D not resolved. The V end was cut by 4 bases, the J end by 0 bases, with 7 bases between. Germline CDR1 is GTSNPN and CDR2 is SVGIG (reference sequence). The CDR3 consists of 13 residues. The CDR3: CAWTENSNQPQHF. The CDR3 coding sequence is TGTGCCTGGACGGAGAATAGCAATCAGCCCCAGCATTTT.

The V and J genes are TRBV9 and TRBJ2-5; TRBD2 is a possible D gene (5 bases). Looked up from germline, CDR1 is SGDLS and CDR2 is YYNGEE. The CDR3 contains 16 residues. Trimming pared 0 bases from V and 5 bases from J, leaving 17 bases between. CDR3 DNA sequence: TGTGCCAGCAGCGTAGGTGTTAGGAGCGGCCGGGAGACCCAGTACTTC. As protein: CASSVGVRSGRETQYF.

The V call is TRBV28, the J call TRBJ2-1; TRBD1 matches 7 bases. This CDR3 region has 15 residues. The V gene's germline CDR1 is MDHEN and CDR2 SYDVKM. Trimming cost V 3 bases and J 3 bases; bases outside gene matches: 5. The CDR3 nucleotides are TGTGCCAGCAGTTTTCTTGGGGACAGCTACAATGAGCAGTTCTTC. Translation: CASSFLGDSYNEQFF.

The chain has TRBV19 and TRBJ1-5; a weak D match, TRBD1 (5 bases). This CDR3 has 13 amino acids. Germline-derived CDR1 and CDR2 are LNHDA and SQIVND (reference sequence). Between the trimmed V and J ends, which lost 5 bases and 6 bases, there was a span of 11 bases. The DNA for the CDR3 is TGTGCCAGTAGTTATGGGGCGGCTCAGCCCCAGCATTTT. This codes for CASSYGAAQPQHF. The whole variable domain, filled in from reference TRBV19 and TRBJ1-5, reads DGGITQSPKYLFRKEGQNVTLSCEQNLNHDAMYWYRQDPGQGLRLIYYSQIVNDFQKGDIAEGYSVSREKKESFPLTVTSAQKNPTAFYLCASSYGAAQPQHFGDGTRLSIL.

This sequence joins TRBV28 and TRBJ2-7; D possibly corresponds to TRBD1 (6 bases). The V and J ends lost 6 bases and 3 bases respectively, with 12 bases between them. The germline V gene has CDR1 MDHEN and CDR2 SYDVKM. CDR3 length equals 13 residues. CDR3 residues: CASRPQGFYEQYF. The CDR3 nucleotides read TGTGCCAGCAGACCGCAGGGGTTCTACGAGCAGTACTTC.

This clone was observed a handful of times. The CDR3 region has the DNA TGTGCCAGCATGGGGGGCGGGGGTACCGGTAACACCATATATTTT. Encoded protein: CASMGGGGTGNTIYF. The chain has TRBV6-6 and TRBJ1-3, with TRBD1 as a possible D gene (6 bases). V was trimmed by 7 bases and J by 7 bases, leaving 20 bases between them. CDR3 length equals 15 residues. Germline assignment: CDR1 MNHNY and CDR2 SVGAGI (reference sequence).

The chain joins TRBV6-1 to TRBJ2-7; a possible D gene is TRBD2 (5 bases). V lost 1 base to trimming and J lost 3 bases, with 10 bases between them. From germline, CDR1 is MNHNS and CDR2 SASEGT. The CDR3 is 14 amino acids. DNA of the CDR3: TGTGCCAGCAGTGAAGAAGGCGGGTTCTACGAGCAGTACTTC. Protein sequence: CASSEEGGFYEQYF.

This rearrangement joins TRBV19 to TRBJ1-6; maybe TRBD1 (5 bases). The V gene's germline CDR1 is LNHDA and CDR2 SQIVND (reference sequence). This CDR3 spans 15 amino acids. Trimming removed 3 bases at V and 3 bases at J, with 9 bases between. CDR3 DNA sequence: TGTGCCAGTAGTATGTCAGGGTACTATAATTCACCCCTCCACTTT. Its protein product is CASSMSGYYNSPLHF.

J is TRBJ1-4 and V is TRBV7-9, with no clear D. CDR1 and CDR2 from the germline V gene are SEHNR and FQNEAQ (reference sequence). This CDR3 has 13 amino acids. V dropped 1 base and J dropped 7 bases, with 7 bases sitting between them. As DNA, the CDR3 is TGTGCCAGCAGCTTAGAGCGGGGTGAAAAACTGTTTTTT. Amino acid sequence: CASSLERGEKLFF.

The gene calls are TRBV6-5 and TRBJ1-5; 7 bases line up with TRBD1. The ends lost 5 bases at V and 2 bases at J; junction bases unmatched: 6. This CDR3 region has 15 residues. Germline loops: CDR1 MNHEY, CDR2 SVGAGI. In DNA form, the CDR3 reads TGTGCCAGCAGTCCAAACAGGGGAGGCAATCAGCCCCAGCATTTT. Its translation: CASSPNRGGNQPQHF.

This chain joins TRBV4-1 and TRBJ2-3; the match to TRBD2 covers 13 bases. Germline loops: CDR1 MGHRA, CDR2 YSYEKL. The junction had 5 bases not matched to a gene; V was cut back by 2 bases and J by 0 bases. The CDR3 is made up of 18 amino acids. DNA for the CDR3: TGCGCCAGCAGCCAACCCCCGGGACTAGCGGGGAGCACAGATACGCAGTATTTT. Translation gives CASSQPPGLAGSTDTQYF.

This clone was detected once. The J gene is TRBJ2-5, the V gene TRBV7-8, with 9 bases aligning to TRBD2. The CDR3 is 15 amino acids. CDR1 and CDR2 (germline): SGHVS, FQNEAQ. V trimming: 5 bases; J trimming: 5 bases; junction bases outside the gene matches: 9. CDR3 bases: TGTGCCAGCAGCCCGAGCGGGGGGACCGCGGAGACCCAGTACTTC. Amino acid sequence: CASSPSGGTAETQYF.